The 27 T cell receptor beta chains below all came from one sample that was sequenced in a study of cytomegalovirus exposure and HLA in healthy donors. A multiplex PCR was run with 60 Vbeta primers and 13 Jbeta primers. Clones were sequenced by immunoSEQ multiplex PCR, and TCRdb holds only the in-frame ones, with some missing. Of about 92,000 clones in the sample, roughly 80% were seen once. The sequencing sample was made of PBMCs. Source of these receptors: a man aged 50 to 60 in good health and CMV-seropositive.

This clone appeared once. This chain uses TRBV4-3 with TRBJ2-7; D gene uncertain. Germline V gives CDR1 LGHNA, CDR2 YSLEER. Deletions cut 0 bases from V and 5 bases from J, with 8 bases between. The CDR3 is made up of 13 amino acids. The CDR3 sequence is CASSQDALNEQYF. CDR3 DNA sequence: TGCGCCAGCAGCCAAGATGCGCTGAACGAGCAGTACTTC.

The chain carries TRBV11-2 and TRBJ2-2, with 8 positions matching TRBD2. V was clipped by 5 bases and J by 0 bases; unmatched bases: 2. CDR1 and CDR2 from the germline V gene are SGHAT and FQNNGV. CDR3 length: 15 amino acids. The CDR3 DNA reads TGTGCCAGCAGCCGCGGGGGGCCGAACACCGGGGAGCTGTTTTTT. Protein sequence: CASSRGGPNTGELFF.

The chain has TRBV13 and TRBJ2-2, with 11 positions matching TRBD1. Per the germline V gene, CDR1 is PRHDT and CDR2 is FYEKMQ (reference sequence). Germline trimming cut 5 bases from V and 3 bases from J; bases unmatched to any gene: 14. The length of the CDR3 is 19 residues. The CDR3 DNA reads as TGTGCCAGCAGCCCGTACGGGGGACAGGGGGGTCCCTACACCGGGGAGCTGTTTTTT. It is translated as CASSPYGGQGGPYTGELFF.

The chain has TRBV5-6 and TRBJ1-5, with 8 nucleotides matching TRBD1. The CDR3 has 14 residues. The V segment lost 0 bases and the J segment 4 bases; nucleotides outside the gene matches: 0. Per germline, CDR1 SGHDT and CDR2 YYEEEE. CDR3 DNA sequence: TGTGCCAGCAGCTTGGACAGGGGGAATCAGCCCCAGCATTTT. Protein: CASSLDRGNQPQHF.

The chain carries TRBV29-1 and TRBJ1-4; D call uncertain. This CDR3 comprises 13 residues. CDR1 is SQVTM and CDR2 is ANQGSEA in the germline V gene. The germline V and J ends were trimmed by 7 bases and 5 bases, with 14 bases remaining between them. The CDR3 coding sequence is TGCAGCGCCGCAGGTCAGACGAATGAAAAACTGTTTTTT. This sequence encodes CSAAGQTNEKLFF.

The CDR3 reads CASSSMEQGAFF. The DNA of the CDR3 is TGCGCCAGCAGCTCGATGGAACAGGGGGCTTTCTTT. The chain uses TRBV5-1 and TRBJ1-1, with 7 bases lining up with TRBD1. The CDR3 covers 12 residues. The V gene end was trimmed by 3 bases and the J gene end by 11 bases; junction bases not matched to a gene: 7. Germline V gene sequence: CDR1 SGHRS, CDR2 YFSETQ.

The chain is built from TRBV19 and TRBJ2-2; the D is unclear. In germline, CDR1 is LNHDA, CDR2 SQIVND (reference sequence). The CDR3 extends over 14 amino acids. The V gene lost 1 base and the J gene lost 9 bases, with 12 bases spanning the gap. In DNA, the CDR3 is TGTGCCAGTAGTATAGGACCGCAGGATAGGGAGCTGTTTTTT. Residues: CASSIGPQDRELFF.

The genes are TRBV19 and TRBJ1-1; 9 bases agree with TRBD1. Trimming cost V 9 bases and J 3 bases; bases outside gene matches: 2. CDR1 is LNHDA, CDR2 SQIVND, per germline (reference sequence). CDR3 length: 12 residues. In DNA, the CDR3 is TGTGCCAGCCGGGACAGGGACACTGAAGCTTTCTTT. Encoded protein: CASRDRDTEAFF.

In its sample, this clone was seen a few times. The rearrangement links TRBV19 to TRBJ1-6; perhaps TRBD1 as D (5 bases). The germline V and J ends were trimmed by 3 bases and 10 bases, with 19 bases remaining between them. CDR3 size: 16 residues. The germline CDR1 and CDR2 sequences are LNHDA and SQIVND (reference sequence). The CDR3 sequence: CASSILSTGSGSPLHF. CDR3 DNA sequence: TGTGCCAGTAGTATCCTAAGCACAGGCTCAGGATCACCCCTCCACTTT.

This chain uses TRBV19 with TRBJ2-1, with D possibly TRBD1 on 6 matching bases. The length of the CDR3 is 15 residues. V lost 7 bases and J 3 bases, leaving 16 bases between the germline ends. Germline V gene sequence: CDR1 LNHDA, CDR2 SQIVND (reference sequence). CDR3 nucleotides: TGTGCCAGTACCCCCGGCCAGGGGTACTACAATGAGCAGTTCTTC. It translates to CASTPGQGYYNEQFF. The variable domain in full, completed from reference TRBV19 and TRBJ2-1, reads DGGITQSPKYLFRKEGQNVTLSCEQNLNHDAMYWYRQDPGQGLRLIYYSQIVNDFQKGDIAEGYSVSREKKESFPLTVTSAQKNPTAFYLCASTPGQGYYNEQFFGPGTRLTVL.

V gene TRBV4-1 combines with J gene TRBJ1-1; 7 nucleotides agree with TRBD1. J gave up 6 bases and V 1 base, and 8 bases lay outside the gene matches. Germline assignment: CDR1 MGHRA and CDR2 YSYEKL. This CDR3 has 15 residues. The CDR3 DNA sequence: TGCGCCAGCAGCCAAGGCGACAGGGTTGACCCTGAAGCTTTCTTT. Translated: CASSQGDRVDPEAFF.

This chain links TRBV7-2 with TRBJ1-2, with 7 positions matching TRBD1. Losses at the gene ends were 6 bases for V and 4 bases for J; bases not matched to a gene: 5. The length of the CDR3 is 13 residues. The germline gives CDR1 SGHTA, CDR2 FQGNSA. CDR3 residues: CASSPTGTYGYTF. CDR3 nucleotides: TGTGCCAGCAGTCCGACAGGGACCTATGGCTACACCTTC.

This chain joins TRBV29-1 and TRBJ2-7, with D hard to call. Per germline, CDR1 SQVTM and CDR2 ANQGSEA. There are 13 residues in the CDR3. The V end lost 0 bases, the J end lost 3 bases, and 9 bases lay between the germline ends. The CDR3 DNA is TGCAGCGTTGAAGATCAACGGAGCTACGAGCAGTACTTC. It yields the protein CSVEDQRSYEQYF.

The rearrangement links TRBV7-2 to TRBJ1-3; 9 bases are a match to TRBD1. Trimming at V came to 3 bases and at J to 4 bases, leaving 1 base not matched to a gene. Germline V CDR1 and CDR2: SGHTA, FQGNSA. The CDR3 extends over 14 amino acids. CDR3 residues: CASSLGTGGNTIYF. CDR3 nucleotide sequence: TGTGCCAGCAGCTTGGGGACAGGGGGAAACACCATATATTTT.

The chain uses TRBV27 and TRBJ1-2; 7 bases line up with TRBD1. In germline, CDR1 is MNHEY, CDR2 SMNVEV (reference sequence). The V gene end was trimmed by 8 bases and the J gene end by 4 bases; junction bases not matched to a gene: 16. The CDR3 length is 16 residues. The CDR3 is CASRLEGAGLSYGYTF. The CDR3 nucleotides are TGTGCCAGCCGCCTTGAGGGGGCAGGGCTTAGCTATGGCTACACCTTC.

In this sample, this clone turned up once. CDR3 protein: CASSEQTGQGPRSPQHF. CDR3 sequence (DNA): TGTGCCAGCAGTGAACAGACAGGGCAGGGGCCCCGATCGCCCCAGCATTTT. The chain combines TRBV6-1 with TRBJ1-5; 7 positions match TRBD1. V shed 2 bases and J 9 bases; nucleotides not matched to a gene: 16. Germline lookup yields CDR1 MNHNS and CDR2 SASEGT. This CDR3 has 17 residues.

V usage is TRBV4-3 and J usage is TRBJ2-6; 10 positions agree with TRBD1. The germline CDR1 and CDR2 sequences are LGHNA and YSLEER. V lost 1 base, J lost 0 bases, and 6 bases stayed unmatched. The CDR3 extends over 19 amino acids. For the CDR3, the DNA is TGCGCCAGCAGCCAAGGGGGGGGACAGGGGAGCTCTGGGGCCAACGTCCTGACTTTC. Protein: CASSQGGGQGSSGANVLTF.

The chain is built from TRBV4-1 and TRBJ1-2; 8 bases align to TRBD1. The V gene end was trimmed by 0 bases and the J gene end by 8 bases; junction bases not matched to a gene: 11. There are 16 residues in the CDR3. Germline CDR1 and CDR2: MGHRA and YSYEKL. CDR3 amino acids: CASSQEGTGLLRGYTF. The CDR3 DNA reads TGCGCCAGCAGCCAAGAAGGGACAGGCCTGTTGCGGGGCTACACCTTC.

The J gene is TRBJ1-2, the V gene TRBV13; 8 positions agree with TRBD1. This CDR3 is 16 amino acids long. The J segment lost 4 bases and the V segment lost 5 bases, leaving 12 bases of the junction unmatched. Germline values: CDR1 PRHDT, CDR2 FYEKMQ (reference sequence). For the CDR3, the DNA is TGTGCCAGCAGCCCAACCGTCGGACAGGGTTTCTATGGCTACACCTTC. Translation: CASSPTVGQGFYGYTF.

CDR3 in amino acids: CASHETGGNEQFF. The DNA for the CDR3 is TGTGCCAGCCATGAGACAGGGGGGAATGAGCAGTTCTTC. The chain links TRBV6-5 to TRBJ2-1, with 9 positions matching TRBD1. The CDR3 runs 13 residues. Trimming cost V 8 bases and J 7 bases; bases outside gene matches: 6. CDR1 and CDR2 from the germline V gene are MNHEY and SVGAGI.

The rearrangement joins TRBV7-2 to TRBJ2-5; tentative D call: TRBD2 (6 bases). V was shortened by 1 base and J by 11 bases, with 20 bases between the two germline ends. Germline CDR1 SGHTA, CDR2 FQGNSA. CDR3 length: 15 residues. The CDR3 here is CASSLGSSGGLQQYF. For the CDR3, the DNA is TGTGCCAGCAGCTTAGGGTCATCTGGGGGGTTGCAGCAGTACTTC.

This chain links TRBV10-3 with TRBJ1-1; tentatively, D is TRBD1 (6 bases). Germline V gives CDR1 ENHRY, CDR2 SYGVKD. V was pared by 3 bases and J by 0 bases, with 14 bases between. CDR3 size: 16 residues. DNA of the CDR3: TGTGCCATCAGTGAAGGGGCAGGGGACATGAACACTGAAGCTTTCTTT. Its translation: CAISEGAGDMNTEAFF.

The chain is built from TRBV11-2 and TRBJ2-1; tentatively, D is TRBD2 (6 bases). V was clipped by 0 bases and J by 7 bases, with 13 bases between them. Germline loops: CDR1 SGHAT, CDR2 FQNNGV. The CDR3 is 15 amino acids. CDR3: CASSLDGTGGNEQFF. DNA of the CDR3: TGTGCCAGCAGCTTAGACGGGACTGGGGGGAATGAGCAGTTCTTC.

Details on this clone: At one boundary the junction diverges from the germline segment, which might be a read error. The chain links TRBV19 to TRBJ1-5; no clear D. The germline V gene has CDR1 LNHDA and CDR2 SQIVND (reference sequence). This CDR3 comprises 15 residues. CDR3: CASSIDQRSSQPQNF. CDR3 DNA sequence: TGTGCCAGTAGTATAGATCAGCGGAGCAGTCAGCCCCAGAATTTT.

This rearrangement joins TRBV5-6 to TRBJ2-7; 9 nucleotides agree with TRBD1. This CDR3 has 15 residues. Germline V gene lookup returns CDR1 SGHDT and CDR2 YYEEEE. The V gene end was trimmed by 4 bases and the J gene end by 6 bases; junction bases not matched to a gene: 11. CDR3 in DNA: TGTGCCAGCAGCCCTTGGACAGGGGAATTCGGCGAGCAGTACTTC. Encoded protein: CASSPWTGEFGEQYF.

The chain uses TRBV27 and TRBJ2-7; D is ambiguous. Trimming cost V 2 bases and J 0 bases, with 5 bases left between them. This CDR3 contains 13 residues. Germline V CDR1 and CDR2: MNHEY, SMNVEV (reference sequence). DNA of the CDR3: TGTGCCAGCAGTTTAACGAGCTCCTACGAGCAGTACTTC. It specifies CASSLTSSYEQYF.

The chain employs TRBV4-3 and TRBJ1-2, with a tentative D call TRBD1 (6 bases). V was pared by 1 base and J by 0 bases, with 9 bases between. The germline V gene has CDR1 LGHNA and CDR2 YSLEER. CDR3 length equals 15 residues. DNA for the CDR3: TGCGCCAGCAGCCAAGTACAGGGAACTAACTATGGCTACACCTTC. This codes for CASSQVQGTNYGYTF.